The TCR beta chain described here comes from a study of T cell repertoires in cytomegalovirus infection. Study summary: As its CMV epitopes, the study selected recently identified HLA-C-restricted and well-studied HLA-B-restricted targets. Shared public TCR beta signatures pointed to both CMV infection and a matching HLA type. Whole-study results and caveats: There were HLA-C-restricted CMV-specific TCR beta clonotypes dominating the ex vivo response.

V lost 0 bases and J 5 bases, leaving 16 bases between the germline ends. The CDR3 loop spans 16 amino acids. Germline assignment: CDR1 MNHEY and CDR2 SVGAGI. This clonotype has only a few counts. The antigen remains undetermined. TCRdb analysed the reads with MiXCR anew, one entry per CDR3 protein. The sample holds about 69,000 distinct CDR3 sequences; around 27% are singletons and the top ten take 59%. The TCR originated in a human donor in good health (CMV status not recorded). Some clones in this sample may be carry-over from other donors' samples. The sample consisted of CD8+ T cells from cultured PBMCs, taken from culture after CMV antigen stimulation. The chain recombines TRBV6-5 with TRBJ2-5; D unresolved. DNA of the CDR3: TGTGCCAGCAGTTACTCTCCCCGCCCTGGTGAGGAGACCCAGTACTTC. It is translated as CASSYSPRPGEETQYF.